This entry lists 10 T cell receptor beta chains sequenced from one sample in a study of OX40 agonist ivuxolimab in advanced cancers. The method was immunoSEQ multiplex PCR; TCRdb's version includes in-frame clones alone and lacks a portion of them. Of tens of thousands of clones in the sample, more than 85% were seen once. The source was CD4+ or CD8+ T cells sorted from blood, collected in a trial of the OX40 agonist ivuxolimab. Source of these receptors: an adult with an advanced solid tumor such as melanoma, head and neck, liver or kidney cancer.

V gene TRBV9 combines with J gene TRBJ1-3; D is uncertain. CDR3 length: 16 amino acids. The ends were cut back, 1 base at V and 0 bases at J, with 11 bases in the middle. Germline CDR1 and CDR2: SGDLS and YYNGEE. The CDR3: CASSVQKVTSGNTIYF. For the CDR3, the DNA is TGTGCCAGCAGCGTACAGAAGGTTACCTCTGGAAACACCATATATTTT.

This clone was recorded many times. One junction end disagrees with the germline gene, perhaps due to a read error. The V and J genes are TRBV5-5 and TRBJ2-7, with 9 bases identical to TRBD1. The CDR3 extends over 10 amino acids. Germline CDR1 and CDR2: SGHKS and YYEKEE (reference sequence). The CDR3 DNA reads TGTGCCAGCAGCGACAGGGGGGAACACTTC. This translates into CASSDRGEHF. Filled out from reference TRBV5-5 and TRBJ2-7, the complete variable domain reads DAGVTQSPTHLIKTRGQQVTLRCSPISGHKSVSWYQQVLGQGPQFIFQYYEKEERGRGNFPDRFSARQFPNYSSELNVNALLLGDSALYLCASSDRGEHFGPGTRLTVT.

The V and J genes are TRBV6-4 and TRBJ1-2; 7 bases fit TRBD1. The CDR3 is 13 amino acids. V was clipped by 6 bases and J by 6 bases; unmatched bases: 7. From germline, CDR1 is MRHNA and CDR2 SNTAGT. The CDR3 spells CASSQGGGDGYTF. CDR3 coding DNA: TGTGCCAGCAGCCAGGGGGGAGGCGATGGCTACACCTTC.

The gene calls are TRBV10-3 and TRBJ1-1; the D gene is possibly TRBD1 (5 bases). Trimming stripped 6 bases from V and 3 bases from J, with 17 bases between. In germline, CDR1 is ENHRY, CDR2 SYGVKD. The CDR3 runs 15 residues. DNA for the CDR3: TGTGCCATCAGCCCGAGGGGAGGGAGGGACACTGAAGCTTTCTTT. It is translated as CAISPRGGRDTEAFF.

This chain joins TRBV5-6 and TRBJ2-5; no clear D. The DNA end favors TRBJ2-7, so the J call may be wrong. CDR3 length: 12 amino acids. Germline V gives CDR1 SGHDT, CDR2 YYEEEE. The CDR3 sequence: CASSSLSYEQYF. The CDR3 coding sequence is TGTGCCAGCAGCTCTCTTTCCTACGAGCAGTACTTC.

This clone was counted once. The rearrangement links TRBV19 to TRBJ2-7; D remains ambiguous. V was pared by 3 bases and J by 2 bases, with 14 bases between. Looked up from germline, CDR1 is LNHDA and CDR2 is SQIVND (reference sequence). There are 15 residues in the CDR3. The CDR3 protein is CASSIAPSVTYEQYF. The CDR3 DNA follows: TGTGCCAGTAGTATCGCCCCCTCTGTGACCTACGAGCAGTACTTC.

On this clone: The junction departs from germline at one end; a sequencing error may be responsible. The rearrangement uses TRBV5-1 and TRBJ2-5, with D possibly being TRBD2 (5 bases). Germline V gene data show CDR1 as SGHRS and CDR2 as YFSETQ. This CDR3 has 15 residues. CDR3 region: CASRPQTSNHETQYF. CDR3 in DNA: TGCGCCAGCAGACCCCAAACTAGTAACCATGAGACCCAGTACTTC. The whole variable domain, filled in from reference TRBV5-1 and TRBJ2-5, reads KAGVTQTPRYLIKTRGQQVTLSCSPISGHRSVSWYQQTPGQGLQFLFEYFSETQRNKGNFPGRFSGRQFSNSRSEMNVSTLELGDSALYLCASRPQTSNHETQYFGPGTRLLVL.

V is TRBV27 and J is TRBJ2-1; TRBD2 might be the D (6 bases). V was trimmed by 5 bases and J by 2 bases, leaving 19 bases between them. Germline-derived CDR1 and CDR2 are MNHEY and SMNVEV (reference sequence). This CDR3 spans 17 amino acids. The CDR3 sequence is CASSLDRDSIPYNEQFF. CDR3 DNA sequence: TGTGCCAGCAGTCTCGACCGGGACTCCATTCCCTACAATGAGCAGTTCTTC.

This chain connects TRBV27 to TRBJ2-7, with D unclear. This CDR3 region has 13 residues. Germline V gene lookup returns CDR1 MNHEY and CDR2 SMNVEV (reference sequence). Trimming left V 2 bases short and J 9 bases short, with 14 bases between. CDR3 nucleotides: TGTGCCAGCAGTTTAGGTATAGGAAAAGGGCAGTACTTC. The encoded protein is CASSLGIGKGQYF.

This clone was seen only a few times. The CDR3 DNA reads as TGTGCCAGCAGCTCGGGACAGGGGATGGTTCAGCCCCAGCATTTT. Amino acid sequence: CASSSGQGMVQPQHF. The rearrangement uses TRBV5-6 and TRBJ1-5; the match to TRBD1 covers 10 bases. This CDR3 comprises 15 residues. Per the germline V gene, CDR1 is SGHDT and CDR2 is YYEEEE. Trimming took 3 bases from V and 6 from J; bases not matched to a gene: 6.